This entry lists 24 T cell receptor beta chains sequenced from one sample in a study of multiple sclerosis patients with progressive multifocal leukoencephalopathy. Sequenced by immunoSEQ multiplex PCR; TCRdb stores in-frame clones only, minus some. In the table there are more than 30,000 clones, approximately 88% of which are singletons. Time point of the sample: time of PML onset. The sequencing used PBMCs, collected from a patient treated with natalizumab. Every receptor here comes from a woman in her thirties or forties with progressive multifocal leukoencephalopathy.

The chain links TRBV28 to TRBJ2-2, with D perhaps given as TRBD1 or TRBD2 (5 bases each). V lost 5 bases and J lost 3, with 19 bases in between. The CDR3 covers 17 residues. The germline CDR1 and CDR2 sequences are MDHEN and SYDVKM. This chain's CDR3 is CASSPEGPGLYTGELFF. DNA of the CDR3: TGTGCCAGCAGTCCCGAGGGGCCAGGGTTATACACCGGGGAGCTGTTTTTT.

J is TRBJ2-1 and V is TRBV29-1; 7 bases align to TRBD1. Germline trimming cut 8 bases from V and 6 bases from J; bases unmatched to any gene: 10. Germline values: CDR1 SQVTM, CDR2 ANQGSEA. This CDR3 is built from 13 residues. The CDR3 DNA follows: TGCAGCCTACGGAGACAGGGCTTCAATGAGCAGTTCTTC. This gives the protein CSLRRQGFNEQFF.

This chain uses TRBV6-5 with TRBJ2-7; TRBD1 might be the D (5 bases). There are 14 residues in the CDR3. From germline, CDR1 is MNHEY and CDR2 SVGAGI. Trimming removed 2 bases at V and 0 bases at J, with 8 bases between. The DNA of the CDR3 is TGTGCCAGCAGTTACGCCAGGGTCTCCTACGAGCAGTACTTC. The encoded protein is CASSYARVSYEQYF.

The chain uses TRBV6-6 and TRBJ1-2; 8 nucleotides align to TRBD1. CDR3 length: 14 amino acids. After removal of 6 bases from V and 8 bases from J, the junction contained 11 bases not matched to a gene. Germline V lookup: CDR1 MNHNY, CDR2 SVGAGI (reference sequence). CDR3 sequence: CASSFSGQGGGYTF. In DNA, the CDR3 is TGTGCCAGCAGCTTCTCCGGACAGGGAGGCGGCTACACCTTC.

The gene calls are TRBV13 and TRBJ1-2, with D unclear. The CDR3 length is 14 residues. Germline lookup yields CDR1 PRHDT and CDR2 FYEKMQ (reference sequence). Trimming removed 0 bases at V and 8 bases at J, with 13 bases between. In nucleotides, the CDR3 is TGTGCCAGCAGCTTAGGTCAGGTGTCCGGAGGCTACACCTTC. Its protein is CASSLGQVSGGYTF.

The chain carries TRBV6-5 and TRBJ2-7; 8 positions match TRBD1. This CDR3 region has 14 residues. Germline-derived CDR1 and CDR2 are MNHEY and SVGAGI. With 5 bases clipped from V and 2 bases from J, the junction kept 5 bases outside the gene matches. CDR3 amino acids: CASSSDRGAYEQYF. The CDR3 bases are TGTGCCAGCAGTAGCGACAGGGGAGCCTACGAGCAGTACTTC.

The chain is built from TRBV25-1 and TRBJ1-6, with 7 positions matching TRBD1. The CDR3 totals 15 residues. Germline V gene lookup returns CDR1 MGHDK and CDR2 SYGVNS. Germline trimming cut 2 bases from V and 9 bases from J; bases unmatched to any gene: 7. Written as DNA, the CDR3 is TGTGCCAGCAGTGAAGAGACAGGGTTAGCTTCACCCCTCCACTTT. It codes for CASSEETGLASPLHF.

The chain couples TRBV7-2 to TRBJ2-1; 9 bases fit TRBD1. This CDR3 region has 15 residues. The V gene end was trimmed by 0 bases and the J gene end by 7 bases; junction bases not matched to a gene: 4. Germline lookup yields CDR1 SGHTA and CDR2 FQGNSA. CDR3 coding DNA: TGTGCCAGCAGCTTAGCGGGGGACAGGGCAAATGAGCAGTTCTTC. Translation gives CASSLAGDRANEQFF.

The chain combines TRBV5-1 with TRBJ1-2, with 7 nucleotides matching TRBD1. There are 17 residues in the CDR3. The junction had 10 bases not matched to a gene; V was cut back by 1 base and J by 1 base. In germline, CDR1 is SGHRS, CDR2 YFSETQ. The CDR3 DNA reads TGCGCCAGCAGCTTGATTAAAAACAGGGGAGTTAACTATGGCTACACCTTC. This translates into CASSLIKNRGVNYGYTF.

The rearrangement joins TRBV27 to TRBJ1-4; D ambiguous. This CDR3 has 14 residues. Germline CDR1 MNHEY, CDR2 SMNVEV (reference sequence). V dropped 0 bases and J dropped 6 bases, with 8 bases sitting between them. The CDR3 spells CASSLSYIDEKLFF. CDR3 nucleotides: TGTGCCAGCAGTTTATCTTACATAGATGAAAAACTGTTTTTT.

This clone was detected only a few times. This chain links TRBV28 with TRBJ1-6, with a weak D call TRBD1 (6 bases). Trimming removed 5 bases from V and 5 bases from J, with 13 bases in between. Germline CDR1 and CDR2: MDHEN and SYDVKM. The CDR3 contains 15 residues. The CDR3 loop is CASSPGETDNSPLHF. Written as DNA, the CDR3 is TGTGCCAGCAGTCCAGGGGAGACCGATAATTCACCCCTCCACTTT.

The chain uses TRBV28 and TRBJ1-6, with a tentative D call TRBD1 (5 bases). CDR3 size: 14 residues. Trimming took off 6 bases at V and 7 bases at J, with 13 bases between the two ends. Germline V gene data show CDR1 as MDHEN and CDR2 as SYDVKM. Written as DNA, the CDR3 is TGTGCCAGCAGGGGGACCCTCTACAATTCACCCCTCCACTTT. Residues: CASRGTLYNSPLHF.

This chain's CDR3 is CASSQPRGGVSSYEQYF. The CDR3 DNA reads as TGTGCCAGCAGCCAACCTCGGGGCGGGGTATCCTCCTACGAGCAGTACTTC. The rearrangement joins TRBV4-2 to TRBJ2-7; a possible D gene is TRBD2 (6 bases). Trimming pared 2 bases from V and 0 bases from J, leaving 17 bases between. CDR3 size: 17 residues. Germline V gene sequence: CDR1 LGHNA, CDR2 YNFKEQ.

The chain joins TRBV12-5 to TRBJ1-1; 7 bases fit TRBD1. Per germline, CDR1 LGHNT and CDR2 FRNRAP. This CDR3 is built from 14 residues. V shed 4 bases, J shed 3 bases, and the junction held 5 bases outside the gene matches. The CDR3 here is CASGYLTGDTEAFF. CDR3 bases: TGTGCTAGTGGTTACCTTACAGGGGACACTGAAGCTTTCTTT.

This chain joins TRBV5-4 and TRBJ2-1, with D possibly TRBD1 on 5 matching bases. The ends were cut back, 4 bases at V and 3 bases at J, with 8 bases in the middle. The CDR3 sequence is 13 residues long. From germline, CDR1 is SGHNT and CDR2 YYREEE (reference sequence). This CDR3 reads CASSLDSYNEQFF. The CDR3 DNA is TGTGCCAGCAGCCTAGACAGCTACAATGAGCAGTTCTTC.

V and J are TRBV7-8 and TRBJ1-1, with TRBD1 as a possible D gene (5 bases). Germline CDR1 reads SGHVS; CDR2 reads FQNEAQ. This CDR3 comprises 14 residues. Trimming pared 7 bases from V and 1 base from J, leaving 13 bases between. CDR3 bases: TGTGCCAGCAAAGGGACGGGAAGGAACACTGAAGCTTTCTTT. Translating gives CASKGTGRNTEAFF.

The chain carries TRBV29-1 and TRBJ1-2; D gene unclear. V was cut by 6 bases and J by 2 bases, with 19 bases left in between. The CDR3 spans 15 residues. CDR1 and CDR2 (germline): SQVTM, ANQGSEA. The CDR3 loop is CSVNDGGLWNYGYTF. CDR3 sequence (DNA): TGCAGCGTCAACGACGGTGGCCTTTGGAACTATGGCTACACCTTC.

This clone appeared a single time. The CDR3 sequence: CASSQGGRQSRANVLTF. In DNA, the CDR3 is TGTGCCAGCAGTCAAGGGGGACGACAAAGTCGGGCCAACGTCCTGACTTTC. The chain has TRBV6-9 and TRBJ2-6; tentative D call: TRBD1 (6 bases). The length of the CDR3 is 17 residues. Germline CDR1 MNHGY, CDR2 SVAAGI. V lost 5 bases to trimming and J lost 5 bases, with 19 bases between them.

In its sample, this clone was seen a few times. This chain connects TRBV4-3 to TRBJ1-1; D gene uncertain. Germline CDR1 and CDR2: LGHNA and YSLEER. The CDR3 has 13 residues. Trimming took 4 bases from V and 4 from J, leaving 10 bases between them. CDR3 sequence reads: CASSPSWGTEAFF. CDR3 DNA sequence: TGCGCCAGCAGCCCGAGTTGGGGCACTGAAGCTTTCTTT.

This sequence joins TRBV7-2 and TRBJ2-2; D unclear. The CDR3 extends over 14 amino acids. The germline V gene encodes CDR1 SGHTA and CDR2 FQGNSA. Trimming removed 1 base from V and 2 bases from J, with 5 bases in between. DNA of the CDR3: TGTGCCAGCAGCTTAGACGGTAACACCGGGGAGCTGTTTTTT. It codes for CASSLDGNTGELFF.

This clone was seen a handful of times. The rearrangement links TRBV27 to TRBJ2-5; D remains unclear. V lost 2 bases, J lost 4 bases, and 8 bases lay in between. The CDR3 spans 13 residues. Germline CDR1 MNHEY, CDR2 SMNVEV (reference sequence). The CDR3 bases are TGTGCCAGCAGTTTAGGCATGCGAGAGACCCAGTACTTC. It specifies CASSLGMRETQYF.

The J gene is TRBJ2-7, the V gene TRBV28, with D possibly matching TRBD2 (6 bases). This CDR3 contains 13 residues. V was shortened by 5 bases and J by 2 bases, with 10 bases between the two germline ends. Germline-derived CDR1 and CDR2 are MDHEN and SYDVKM. This CDR3 is CASSPTSTYEQYF. As DNA, the CDR3 is TGTGCCAGCAGTCCGACTAGTACCTACGAGCAGTACTTC. Together with reference TRBV28 and TRBJ2-7, the CDR3 gives the full variable domain: DVKVTQSSRYLVKRTGEKVFLECVQDMDHENMFWYRQDPGLGLRLIYFSYDVKMKEKGDIPEGYSVSREKKERFSLILESASTNQTSMYLCASSPTSTYEQYFGPGTRLTVT.

This clone has just one count. V and J are TRBV7-6 and TRBJ2-7; 7 nucleotides align to TRBD2. This CDR3 has 13 amino acids. Unmatched junction bases numbered 7, after V lost 5 bases and J lost 6 bases. CDR1 SGHVS and CDR2 FNYEAQ come from the germline V gene. CDR3 sequence: CASSPGGWAEQYF. CDR3 sequence (DNA): TGTGCCAGCAGCCCGGGAGGATGGGCCGAGCAGTACTTC.

This clone was seen a few times. The chain carries TRBV5-1 and TRBJ1-1; possibly TRBD1 for D (5 bases). V lost 3 bases and J lost 6, with 15 bases in between. The CDR3 has 14 amino acids. CDR1 SGHRS and CDR2 YFSETQ come from the germline V gene. CDR3 in DNA: TGCGCCAGCAGCTGGGGGAGCGAGAGACCTGAAGCTTTCTTT. Protein sequence: CASSWGSERPEAFF.